This entry describes one TCR beta chain. This clonotype appeared a few times. What antigen it recognizes has not been identified. Per-base qualities were not stored, and no clone one base away is much larger. Between the V and J ends, shortened by 0 bases and 1 base respectively, the junction contains 14 bases. From the germline V gene, CDR1 is LGHNA and CDR2 is YSLEER. From the cysteine up to the phenylalanine, the CDR3 has a length of 17 residues. Only the CDR3 region is kept as DNA, spanning 51 bases read in frame from base 1. These reads were obtained on an Illumina NovaSeq 6000. TCRalpha and TCRbeta cDNA libraries were constructed by 5'RACE with constant-segment primers, with sample barcodes and unique molecular identifiers being introduced. RNA was extracted from every sample with Trizol reagent. Libraries were amplified in two PCR steps, with a second sample barcode and Illumina TruSeq adapters added in the second step. Sequencing of the libraries was done on an Illumina NovaSeq, producing 2 x 150 bp paired-end reads. In the original analysis: The reads were demultiplexed and collapsed into UMI-guided consensus sequences using migec v1.2.7. Using mixcr v2.1.11, UMI consensuses were aligned to TRA and TRB V and J templates and then assembled into clonotypes. A clonotype was counted as expanded or contracted only when both edgeR and NoisET called the clonotype significant, with the noise models trained on biological replicates. For edgeR calls, a false discovery rate-adjusted p below 0.01 and a log2 fold-change threshold of 1 were applied. PCA with hierarchical clustering of max-normalized trajectories of the 1000 most abundant clonotypes was used as exploratory dynamics analysis. Separately sequenced CD4+ and CD8+ repertoires were used to assign the CD4 or CD8 phenotype of responding clones. The public reads were reprocessed in TCRdb via fastp at Q25 and MiXCR, keeping in-frame beta chains. One record per CDR3 amino acid sequence lists the most common genes and DNA. TCRdb's processing, not the authors' own work, is the source of the V and J calls. The sample data list approximately 560,000 distinct CDR3 sequences, and roughly a sixth of these were observed just once. The ten most abundant clones make up roughly 7.8% of the sample.

The data originate from a study of T-cell memory formation after mild COVID-19 (dated by TCRdb to about 2021). In terms of the full investigation: TCR sequence clusters from the two donors were largely donor specific. The cohort was made up of two young adult volunteers, one female and one male, who were previously healthy. In a couple of donors, T-cell clones that expanded and contracted after mild COVID-19 were followed by sequencing TCRalpha and TCRbeta repertoires longitudinally.

Overall study outcomes, separate from this receptor: Contracting CD4+ clones turned up mainly in the CM and EM memory subsets, whereas EMRA was where CD8+ clones were enriched. The study included only a couple of mild cases, and larger cohorts that include severe cases with pre-infection samples were judged to be necessary. Balanced CD4/CD8 phenotypes were observed for clones contracting from day 15 to 85, whereas a bias towards CD4+ was observed for a second wave of clones expanding from day 15 to 37. Some responding clones were detected in pre-infection memory, which suggested that pre-existing cross-reactive memory T cells had joined the SARS-CoV-2 response. The second-wave clones that peaked on day 37 were not confirmed to be SARS-CoV-2 specific.

Ficoll-Paque density gradient centrifugation was used to isolate PBMCs. The sample comprised PBMCs or a T cell subset sorted from them (not recorded which). This chain is built from TRBV4-3 and TRBJ2-3; the D gene is not confidently resolved. The TCR comes from an adult woman who had mild COVID-19 (a few samples of this study predate the infection). The sample titles of this study are shuffled in the database, so cell type and time point are left out; the donor was told from shared clones. The CDR3 protein sequence reads: CASSQDLGIQRTDTQYF. In nucleotide form, the sequence is TGCGCCAGCAGCCAAGATCTTGGGATACAGCGCACAGATACGCAGTATTTT.